This paragraph covers one T cell receptor (beta chain) sequence. Its antigen remains unknown. This could be a read error, since a much larger clone is one nucleotide away. The germline gives CDR1 PRHDT, CDR2 FYEKMQ (reference sequence). J was trimmed by 13 bases and V by 0 bases; bases with no gene match: 13. This CDR3 is 16 amino acids long. TCRdb called the 5' RACE reads again in MiXCR, with one record for every CDR3 protein. Of 700,000 to 1,000,000 distinct CDR3 sequences listed, about 10% were seen once; the top ten hold roughly 0.51%. This entry is derived from a study of CD8 T cells in ankylosing spondylitis. Study conclusions and caveats: Clones linked with disease were CD8+ and fairly uncommon in the peripheral blood. Within ankylosing spondylitis blood, a TCR beta motif made up of roughly eight highly homologous variants appeared to be characteristic. Within matched ankylosing spondylitis synovial fluid, disease-linked clones were reportedly significantly enriched.

The chain links TRBV13 to TRBJ2-1; 9 nucleotides agree with TRBD2. The TCR sequence derives from a male donor with ankylosing spondylitis. Sequenced sample: blood, either unsorted or a sorted T cell fraction (not recorded which). CDR3 sequence (DNA): TGTGCCAGCAGCTTAGGAATAGCGGGAGCGGCAAACATTCAGTTCTTC. Translating gives CASSLGIAGAANIQFF.